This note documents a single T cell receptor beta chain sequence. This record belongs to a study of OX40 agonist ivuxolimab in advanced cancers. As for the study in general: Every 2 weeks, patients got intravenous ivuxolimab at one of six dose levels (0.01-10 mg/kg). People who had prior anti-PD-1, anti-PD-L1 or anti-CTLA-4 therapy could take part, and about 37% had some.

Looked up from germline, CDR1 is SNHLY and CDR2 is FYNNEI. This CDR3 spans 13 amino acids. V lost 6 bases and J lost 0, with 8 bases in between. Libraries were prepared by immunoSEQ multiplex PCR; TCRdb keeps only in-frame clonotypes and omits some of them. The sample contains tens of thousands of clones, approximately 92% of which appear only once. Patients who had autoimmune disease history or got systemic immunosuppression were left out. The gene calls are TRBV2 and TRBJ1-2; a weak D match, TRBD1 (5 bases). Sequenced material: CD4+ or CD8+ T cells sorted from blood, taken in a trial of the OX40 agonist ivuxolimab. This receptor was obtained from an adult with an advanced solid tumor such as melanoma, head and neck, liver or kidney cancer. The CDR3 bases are TGTGCCAGCAGCAGGGAAGCTAACTATGGCTACACCTTC. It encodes CASSREANYGYTF.